A single sample is the source of the 23 T cell receptor beta chains below, sequenced in a study of shared clonotypes between healthy human individuals. Here immunoSEQ multiplex PCR was the method, and the copy in TCRdb shows in-frame clones only, minus some. The sample lists about 530,000 clones, 75% to 80% seen once, with 12% in the top ten. The specimen was PBMCs. The source of these receptors is a woman between 40 and 50 years old in good health. Some clones in this sample may be carry-over from other donors' samples.

The V gene is TRBV7-6, the J gene TRBJ2-7; 7 bases agree with TRBD2. The junction had 8 bases not matched to a gene; V was cut back by 2 bases and J by 1 base. Germline assignment: CDR1 SGHVS and CDR2 FNYEAQ. The length of the CDR3 is 16 residues. The DNA for the CDR3 is TGTGCCAGCAGCTTATTGGGGGGGAGTGGGTCCTACGAGCAGTACTTC. The encoded protein is CASSLLGGSGSYEQYF.

The chain joins TRBV11-2 to TRBJ2-2; D unclear. Germline lookup yields CDR1 SGHAT and CDR2 FQNNGV. The CDR3 covers 16 residues. V was shortened by 1 base and J by 1 base, with 10 bases between the two germline ends. CDR3 bases: TGTGCCAGCAGCTTAGTGTGGCAGGTGAACACCGGGGAGCTGTTTTTT. It encodes CASSLVWQVNTGELFF.

V usage is TRBV9 and J usage is TRBJ1-2; maybe TRBD1 (5 bases). V lost 4 bases and J 5 bases, leaving 27 bases between the germline ends. Germline V gene data show CDR1 as SGDLS and CDR2 as YYNGEE. The CDR3 has 18 amino acids. The CDR3 here is CASSPGSGPPGLGYGYTF. Written as DNA, the CDR3 is TGTGCCAGCAGCCCAGGATCGGGACCCCCGGGTCTGGGATATGGCTACACCTTC.

V and J are TRBV30 and TRBJ1-6; 10 bases match TRBD1. The CDR3 consists of 18 residues. V gave up 4 bases and J gave up 3 bases; unmatched junction bases: 12. Germline loops: CDR1 GTSNPN, CDR2 SVGIG (reference sequence). The DNA of the CDR3 is TGTGCCTGGACCGTCGGGACAGGGGTTTCGTTCTATAATTCACCCCTCCACTTT. Translating gives CAWTVGTGVSFYNSPLHF.

The V call is TRBV4-2, the J call TRBJ2-1; the match to TRBD1 covers 11 bases. V trimming: 0 bases; J trimming: 5 bases; junction bases outside the gene matches: 15. The CDR3 runs to 20 residues. Germline V gene data show CDR1 as LGHNA and CDR2 as YNFKEQ. The CDR3 spells CASSQDRGTGGFGGHNEQFF. The CDR3, as DNA: TGTGCCAGCAGCCAAGATCGCGGGACAGGGGGATTTGGGGGTCACAATGAGCAGTTCTTC.

This chain links TRBV7-2 with TRBJ1-5; a weak D match, TRBD1 (6 bases). Germline V gene lookup returns CDR1 SGHTA and CDR2 FQGNSA. The CDR3 is 14 residues long. V lost 5 bases and J lost 3, with 11 bases in between. The CDR3 nucleotides read TGTGCCAGCAGCGCTCCGGGACACAATCAGCCCCAGCATTTT. This gives the protein CASSAPGHNQPQHF.

The CDR3 nucleotides read TGCAGCGTTGTTGGCCAGCGGGAGCCCTACGAGCAGTACTTC. Translated, it gives CSVVGQREPYEQYF. The gene calls are TRBV29-1 and TRBJ2-5, with 8 bases identical to TRBD2. The better agreement between TRBJ2-7 and the DNA end casts doubt on the J call. The CDR3 runs 14 residues. Germline CDR1 reads SQVTM; CDR2 reads ANQGSEA.

This chain links TRBV7-2 with TRBJ2-7; D may be TRBD1 or TRBD2 (5 bases each). In germline, CDR1 is SGHTA, CDR2 FQGNSA. CDR3 size: 15 residues. Trimming took off 5 bases at V and 3 bases at J, with 17 bases between the two ends. The DNA for the CDR3 is TGTGCCAGCAGCACCAAGACAGTCGAGGGCTACGAGCAGTACTTC. It codes for CASSTKTVEGYEQYF.

The chain has TRBV7-2 and TRBJ2-1; no reliable D call. This CDR3 region has 12 residues. The V gene's germline CDR1 is SGHTA and CDR2 FQGNSA. V gave up 5 bases and J gave up 7 bases, with 9 bases separating them. The CDR3 DNA sequence: TGTGCCAGCAGCCCGTTACGGAATGAGCAGTTCTTC. The encoded protein is CASSPLRNEQFF.

The chain carries TRBV5-4 and TRBJ2-7; 10 positions match TRBD1. V trimming: 4 bases; J trimming: 0 bases; junction bases outside the gene matches: 4. CDR1 and CDR2 from the germline V gene are SGHNT and YYREEE (reference sequence). The CDR3 has 15 amino acids. The CDR3 spells CASSPRTGGSYEQYF. CDR3 sequence (DNA): TGTGCCAGCAGCCCGCGGACAGGGGGCTCCTACGAGCAGTACTTC.

In nucleotides, the CDR3 is TGTGCCAGCAGCCCTAGGGTACCCACTGAAGCTTTCTTT. Protein: CASSPRVPTEAFF. The chain links TRBV7-9 to TRBJ1-1, with D unclear. The CDR3 spans 13 residues. V lost 5 bases, J lost 4 bases, and 11 bases lay in between. Germline loops: CDR1 SEHNR, CDR2 FQNEAQ (reference sequence).

The chain is built from TRBV27 and TRBJ2-3; 9 bases align to TRBD2. This CDR3 is 15 amino acids long. Trimming cost V 4 bases and J 7 bases; bases outside gene matches: 9. Germline values: CDR1 MNHEY, CDR2 SMNVEV (reference sequence). The CDR3 DNA follows: TGTGCCAGCAGTTGGCGGGGCGGGAGGGGAAATACGCAGTATTTT. Protein sequence: CASSWRGGRGNTQYF.

The chain recombines TRBV30 with TRBJ2-1, with a possible D match to TRBD2 (6 bases). The CDR3 spans 14 residues. Trimming pared 0 bases from V and 8 bases from J, leaving 14 bases between. The V gene's germline CDR1 is GTSNPN and CDR2 SVGIG (reference sequence). The CDR3 loop is CAWSVSPWGDEQFF. CDR3 nucleotides: TGTGCCTGGAGTGTTAGCCCCTGGGGGGATGAGCAGTTCTTC.

As to this clone: The sample carries other DNA sequences with the same CDR3. The chain links TRBV5-1 to TRBJ2-5; the D gene could be TRBD1 or TRBD2 (7 bases each). Germline loops: CDR1 SGHRS, CDR2 YFSETQ. The CDR3 length is 14 residues. V lost 4 bases to trimming and J lost 5 bases, with 15 bases between them. CDR3 loop: CASSGEGARETQYF. The CDR3 DNA reads TGCGCCAGCAGCGGGGAGGGGGCGCGGGAGACCCAGTACTTC.

The V and J genes are TRBV19 and TRBJ2-1; 7 bases line up with TRBD1. J lost 7 bases, V lost 5 bases, and 8 bases had no gene match. Germline V CDR1 and CDR2: LNHDA, SQIVND (reference sequence). This CDR3 contains 14 residues. CDR3 region: CASSPRDSLNEQFF. In nucleotides, the CDR3 is TGTGCCAGTAGTCCCCGGGACAGCCTAAATGAGCAGTTCTTC.

In this sample, this clone turned up a few times. The chain combines TRBV2 with TRBJ2-3; 8 bases map to TRBD2. The germline gives CDR1 SNHLY, CDR2 FYNNEI. The CDR3 loop spans 15 amino acids. The V and J ends lost 4 bases and 2 bases, in that order; junction bases with no gene match: 5. In DNA form, the CDR3 reads TGTGCCAGCAGTGCGAATAGCGGGACCACAGATACGCAGTATTTT. It codes for CASSANSGTTDTQYF. The full variable domain, completed using reference TRBV2 and TRBJ2-3, is EPEVTQTPSHQVTQMGQEVILRCVPISNHLYFYWYRQILGQKVEFLVSFYNNEISEKSEIFDDQFSVERPDGSNFTLKIRSTKLEDSAMYFCASSANSGTTDTQYFGPGTRLTVL.

This rearrangement joins TRBV19 to TRBJ1-6; 9 bases match TRBD1. This CDR3 is built from 16 residues. V shed 5 bases, J shed 6 bases, and the junction held 8 bases outside the gene matches. CDR1 LNHDA and CDR2 SQIVND come from the germline V gene (reference sequence). The CDR3 region has the DNA TGTGCCAGTAGTGATCGGCCGGGACAGGGTAATTCACCCCTCCACTTT. Translating it yields CASSDRPGQGNSPLHF.

This chain joins TRBV25-1 and TRBJ2-5; perhaps TRBD2 as D (6 bases). Germline values: CDR1 MGHDK, CDR2 SYGVNS. Trimming removed 4 bases from V and 4 bases from J, with 16 bases in between. The CDR3 runs to 15 residues. The CDR3 region has the DNA TGTGCCAGCAGTGGATTCAGGGTGGGAGGAGAGACCCAGTACTTC. Protein product: CASSGFRVGGETQYF. The full variable domain, its missing parts supplied by reference TRBV25-1 and TRBJ2-5, is EADIYQTPRYLVIGTGKKITLECSQTMGHDKMYWYQQDPGMELHLIHYSYGVNSTEKGDLSSESTVSRIRTEHFPLTLESARPSHTSQYLCASSGFRVGGETQYFGPGTRLLVL.

The V call is TRBV7-9, the J call TRBJ2-7; D not resolved. Germline V gene lookup returns CDR1 SEHNR and CDR2 FQNEAQ (reference sequence). The V gene lost 5 bases and the J gene lost 1 base, with 9 bases spanning the gap. The CDR3 runs to 13 residues. The CDR3 sequence is CASSPKRSYEQYF. The CDR3 DNA follows: TGTGCCAGCAGCCCTAAGAGGTCCTACGAGCAGTACTTC.

This clone came up many times. V usage is TRBV6-1 and J usage is TRBJ2-5, with 10 bases lining up with TRBD1. CDR1 MNHNS and CDR2 SASEGT come from the germline V gene. J lost 2 bases, V lost 5 bases, and 2 bases had no gene match. This CDR3 is 14 amino acids long. CDR3 amino acids: CASSWDRGQETQYF. The CDR3 coding sequence is TGTGCCAGCAGTTGGGACAGGGGACAAGAGACCCAGTACTTC.

This chain uses TRBV28 with TRBJ2-3, with 7 bases fitting TRBD2. V dropped 6 bases and J dropped 4; count of bases not matched to a gene: 4. CDR1 is MDHEN and CDR2 is SYDVKM in the germline V gene. The CDR3 has 13 amino acids. CDR3 amino acids: CASRASGADTQYF. As DNA, the CDR3 is TGTGCCAGCAGGGCTAGCGGCGCAGATACGCAGTATTTT.

This chain uses TRBV19 with TRBJ1-2; D perhaps matches TRBD1 (5 bases). The V gene's germline CDR1 is LNHDA and CDR2 SQIVND (reference sequence). The CDR3 runs to 13 residues. V lost 3 bases and J 4 bases, leaving 9 bases between the germline ends. The CDR3 sequence is CASSIFGTYGYTF. The DNA for the CDR3 is TGTGCCAGTAGTATCTTCGGGACCTATGGCTACACCTTC.

The chain employs TRBV7-2 and TRBJ1-5; D ambiguous. The germline V gene encodes CDR1 SGHTA and CDR2 FQGNSA. The CDR3 loop spans 15 amino acids. V was pared by 0 bases and J by 5 bases, with 11 bases between. Here the CDR3 DNA reads TGTGCCAGCAGCTTAGCTTGGGGTGGGGATCAGCCCCAGCATTTT. Its translation: CASSLAWGGDQPQHF.